This T cell receptor beta chain stems from a study of cytomegalovirus exposure and HLA in healthy donors. As to this clone: Its matching antigen is unknown.

Broader study findings: Presence/absence analyses took donor sequencing depth as roughly uniform. The number of N-insertions in an Asian-associated ancestry cluster was reportedly below the approximately 600-donor mean in a later analysis. In a later analysis, TCR beta V- and J-gene trimming showed a link to a missense DCLRE1C variant.

The CDR3 sequence is 16 residues long. The V and J ends lost 2 bases and 0 bases respectively, with 10 bases between them. Germline V gene lookup returns CDR1 MRHNA and CDR2 SNTAGT. The PCR used 60 Vbeta and 13 Jbeta primers. In the source study's methods: Around 11 million shared chains were among tens of millions of unique TCR beta chains counted in a later analysis. Measured with immunoSEQ multiplex PCR; TCRdb has only the in-frame clones, and not every one. The DNA gave D and trimming, while V, J and clone size come from that table. This sample has about 270,000 clones, with roughly 70% found just once.

The receptor's source is a female donor in good health and CMV-seronegative. Material for sequencing was PBMCs. The rearrangement links TRBV6-4 to TRBJ2-2; D gene unclear. CDR3 sequence: CASSDAPTSNTGELFF. CDR3 DNA sequence: TGTGCCAGCAGTGACGCGCCGACTTCGAACACCGGGGAGCTGTTTTTT.